One and the same sample provided the 11 T cell receptor beta chains below, sequenced in a study of shared clonotypes between healthy human individuals. TCRdb's copy holds only in-frame clones and misses some; the assay was immunoSEQ multiplex PCR. The repertoire holds some 980,000 clones, with 70% to 85% as singletons. The sequenced sample consisted of memory CD4+ T cells sorted from blood. Subset given: CD45RA-negative fraction. The receptors stem from a man aged 18 to 35 in good health.

V usage is TRBV7-2 and J usage is TRBJ2-7, with D perhaps TRBD1 or TRBD2 (5 bases each). Germline loops: CDR1 SGHTA, CDR2 FQGNSA. The CDR3 has 15 amino acids. Deletions cut 1 base from V and 0 bases from J, with 10 bases between. This CDR3 is CASSLVPGSSYEQYF. Here the CDR3 DNA reads TGTGCCAGCAGCTTAGTTCCAGGGAGCTCCTACGAGCAGTACTTC.

As for this clone: Given a much more abundant clone one base away, this may be a read error. Other DNA sequences from this sample encode an identical CDR3 as well. J is TRBJ1-2 and V is TRBV5-1; D is possibly TRBD1 (5 bases). V lost 0 bases to trimming and J lost 0 bases, with 9 bases between them. Germline CDR1 and CDR2: SGHRS and YFSETQ. This CDR3 region has 15 residues. CDR3 loop: CASSLAGTANYGYTF. In DNA, the CDR3 is TGCGCCAGCAGCTTGGCCGGGACGGCTAACTATGGCTACACCTTC.

The chain uses TRBV15 and TRBJ2-1; the match to TRBD2 covers 11 bases. CDR1 is LNHNV and CDR2 is YYDKDF in the germline V gene (reference sequence). This CDR3 region has 15 residues. J was trimmed by 9 bases and V by 0 bases; bases with no gene match: 4. The CDR3 nucleotides read TGTGCCACCAGCAGAGAGAAGGGGACTAGCGGTGAGCAGTTCTTC. This codes for CATSREKGTSGEQFF.

This clone was seen many times. This sequence joins TRBV7-2 and TRBJ2-7, with 12 nucleotides matching TRBD2. Germline trimming cut 0 bases from V and 2 bases from J; bases unmatched to any gene: 11. CDR1 is SGHTA and CDR2 is FQGNSA in the germline V gene. The CDR3 extends over 19 amino acids. The CDR3 loop is CASSLATSGRRKGAYEQYF. In nucleotides, the CDR3 is TGTGCCAGCAGCTTAGCGACTAGCGGGAGAAGGAAGGGGGCCTACGAGCAGTACTTC.

The chain couples TRBV11-2 to TRBJ2-1; D not certain. Deletions cut 3 bases from V and 4 bases from J, with 10 bases between. This CDR3 is 14 amino acids long. The germline V gene has CDR1 SGHAT and CDR2 FQNNGV. In nucleotides, the CDR3 is TGTGCCAGCAGCTTGGACGGCCGGTACAATGAGCAGTTCTTC. Translating it yields CASSLDGRYNEQFF.

The rearrangement joins TRBV7-8 to TRBJ2-1; possibly TRBD2 for D (6 bases). The CDR3 loop spans 16 amino acids. V lost 1 base to trimming and J lost 9 bases, with 19 bases between them. The germline CDR1 and CDR2 sequences are SGHVS and FQNEAQ. The CDR3 DNA is TGTGCCAGCAGCTTAGGAATAGCGGCTACGTACGGTGAGCAGTTCTTC. As protein: CASSLGIAATYGEQFF.

CDR3 DNA sequence: TGTGCCTGGAGTGTATCGACGGCCGACCTCCATGGCTACACCTTC. It is translated as CAWSVSTADLHGYTF. This chain joins TRBV30 and TRBJ1-2; no definite D call. V dropped 0 bases and J dropped 6 bases, with 17 bases sitting between them. This CDR3 is built from 15 residues. Looked up from germline, CDR1 is GTSNPN and CDR2 is SVGIG (reference sequence). Variable domain in full (rest from reference TRBV30 and TRBJ1-2): SQTIHQWPATLVQPVGSPLSLECTVEGTSNPNLYWYRQAAGRGLQLLFYSVGIGQISSEVPQNLSASRPQDRQFILSSKKLLLSDSGFYLCAWSVSTADLHGYTFGSGTRLTVV.

About this clone: Within the sample, other DNA sequences also encode this same CDR3. V and J are TRBV5-4 and TRBJ2-1; weak D call: TRBD1 (6 bases). There are 14 residues in the CDR3. V dropped 0 bases and J dropped 4 bases, with 8 bases sitting between them. Germline CDR1 and CDR2: SGHNT and YYREEE (reference sequence). Here the CDR3 reads CASSLGQVYNEQFF. The CDR3, as DNA: TGTGCCAGCAGCTTGGGACAGGTATACAATGAGCAGTTCTTC.

In nucleotides, the CDR3 is TGCGCCAGCAGCCTGGGACAGACCCGAACACCCCTCCACTTT. This sequence encodes CASSLGQTRTPLHF. The chain couples TRBV5-1 to TRBJ1-6, with 7 nucleotides matching TRBD1. This CDR3 has 14 residues. Germline V gene sequence: CDR1 SGHRS, CDR2 YFSETQ. V gave up 4 bases and J gave up 11 bases; unmatched junction bases: 9.

This rearrangement joins TRBV2 to TRBJ2-2, with D possibly being TRBD2 (6 bases). The CDR3 has 16 amino acids. V lost 5 bases and J 5 bases, leaving 18 bases between the germline ends. Germline V gives CDR1 SNHLY, CDR2 FYNNEI. CDR3 sequence: CASSPFGGEITGELFF. The CDR3 nucleotides read TGTGCCAGCAGTCCATTCGGGGGAGAAATAACCGGGGAGCTGTTTTTT.

The chain links TRBV7-2 to TRBJ2-5; unclear D gene. This CDR3 region has 15 residues. Trimming cost V 5 bases and J 2 bases, with 15 bases left between them. Germline V CDR1 and CDR2: SGHTA, FQGNSA. The CDR3 nucleotides read TGTGCCAGCAGCGACATTAATGAGAGGCAAGAGACCCAGTACTTC. Amino acids: CASSDINERQETQYF. The variable domain in full, with the rest retrieved from reference TRBV7-2 and TRBJ2-5, is GAGVSQSPSNKVTEKGKDVELRCDPISGHTALYWYRQSLGQGLEFLIYFQGNSAPDKSGLPSDRFSAERTGGSVSTLTIQRTQQEDSAVYLCASSDINERQETQYFGPGTRLLVL.